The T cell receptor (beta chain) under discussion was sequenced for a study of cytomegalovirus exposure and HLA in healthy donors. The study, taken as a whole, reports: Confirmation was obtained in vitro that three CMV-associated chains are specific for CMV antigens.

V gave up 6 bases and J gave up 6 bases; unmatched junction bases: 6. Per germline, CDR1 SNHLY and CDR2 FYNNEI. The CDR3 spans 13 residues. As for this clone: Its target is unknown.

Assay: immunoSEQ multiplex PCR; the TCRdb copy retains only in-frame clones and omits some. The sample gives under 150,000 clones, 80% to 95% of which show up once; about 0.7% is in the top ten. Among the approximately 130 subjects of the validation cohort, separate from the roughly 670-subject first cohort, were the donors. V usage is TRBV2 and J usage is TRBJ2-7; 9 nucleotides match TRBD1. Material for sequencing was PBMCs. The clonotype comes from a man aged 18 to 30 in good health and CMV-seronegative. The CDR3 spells CASREQGAGEQYF. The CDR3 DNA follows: TGTGCCAGCAGGGAACAGGGGGCGGGCGAGCAGTACTTC.